These 18 T cell receptor beta chains were sequenced from one sample in a study of Graves' ophthalmopathy and Graves' hyperthyroidism. RNA transcripts were the source from which TCR beta CDR3 regions were amplified. Second-round multiplex PCR followed a first-round RT-PCR using HTBI primers. TCRdb passed the multiplex PCR reads through MiXCR, listing each CDR3 protein once. In the table there are hundreds of thousands of distinct CDR3 sequences, about 15% of which are singletons. Sample: blood. The receptors come from a woman between 25 and 40 years old with Graves' ophthalmopathy.

In its sample, this clonotype was seen many times. J is TRBJ2-7 and V is TRBV20-1; the D gene is possibly TRBD1 (6 bases). In germline, CDR1 is DFQATT, CDR2 SNEGSKA (reference sequence). V shed 3 bases and J shed 1 base, with 16 bases lying between them. The CDR3 totals 15 residues. The CDR3 spells CSASPQGQESYEQYF. Here the CDR3 DNA reads TGCAGTGCTAGCCCCCAGGGGCAGGAGTCCTACGAGCAGTACTTC.

This clonotype has a count of ten or more. Relative to the germline gene, one junction end is altered; a read error may explain this. The chain employs TRBV5-1 and TRBJ1-6; D is undetermined. The V gene's germline CDR1 is SGHRS and CDR2 YFSETQ. The CDR3 totals 16 residues. CDR3 sequence: CASRLESGGWGSPLHF. The DNA for the CDR3 is TGCGCCAGCAGGTTGGAGTCCGGCGGATGGGGTTCACCCCTCCACTTT. Full variable domain (outside the CDR3, taken from reference TRBV5-1 and TRBJ1-6): KAGVTQTPRYLIKTRGQQVTLSCSPISGHRSVSWYQQTPGQGLQFLFEYFSETQRNKGNFPGRFSGRQFSNSRSEMNVSTLELGDSALYLCASRLESGGWGSPLHFGNGTRLTVT.

V and J are TRBV19 and TRBJ2-7, with unresolved D. The V gene's germline CDR1 is LNHDA and CDR2 SQIVND (reference sequence). Trimming stripped 0 bases from V and 1 base from J, with 10 bases between. CDR3 length equals 15 residues. DNA of the CDR3: TGTGCCAGTAGTATAGAGTGGACCGAATCCTACGAGCAGTACTTC. Translation gives CASSIEWTESYEQYF. The full variable domain, completed using reference TRBV19 and TRBJ2-7, is DGGITQSPKYLFRKEGQNVTLSCEQNLNHDAMYWYRQDPGQGLRLIYYSQIVNDFQKGDIAEGYSVSREKKESFPLTVTSAQKNPTAFYLCASSIEWTESYEQYFGPGTRLTVT.

The chain has TRBV15 and TRBJ1-2, with a weak D call TRBD1 (5 bases). This CDR3 contains 15 residues. Germline assignment: CDR1 LNHNV and CDR2 YYDKDF (reference sequence). V was trimmed by 0 bases and J by 8 bases, leaving 16 bases between them. The CDR3 DNA reads as TGTGCCACCAGCAGAGATCGGGGGTTAGGGCCCGGCTACACCTTC. This sequence encodes CATSRDRGLGPGYTF.

In nucleotides, the CDR3 is TGCAGTCCCCTTTACAGGGGGAGCGAGCAGTACTTC. It translates to CSPLYRGSEQYF. The chain couples TRBV20-1 to TRBJ2-7; 8 nucleotides agree with TRBD1. Germline trimming cut 8 bases from V and 6 bases from J; bases unmatched to any gene: 9. CDR3 length equals 12 residues. Per germline, CDR1 DFQATT and CDR2 SNEGSKA (reference sequence).

This clonotype came up many times. This chain links TRBV5-1 with TRBJ2-7, with D perhaps TRBD2 (6 bases). CDR3 length: 15 residues. Trimming took 0 bases from V and 3 from J, leaving 13 bases between them. Germline V CDR1 and CDR2: SGHRS, YFSETQ. CDR3 in DNA: TGCGCCAGCAGCTTGGATCTAGCGCTAAACTACGAGCAGTACTTC. Encoded protein: CASSLDLALNYEQYF.

There are many counts of this clonotype. The V gene is TRBV6-1, the J gene TRBJ1-2; possible D gene TRBD1, 6 bases. The V gene's germline CDR1 is MNHNS and CDR2 SASEGT. The CDR3 length is 13 residues. V lost 6 bases and J 4 bases, leaving 12 bases between the germline ends. The CDR3 nucleotides read TGTGCCAGCAGAAGGACAGCCACCTATGGCTACACCTTC. Amino acid sequence: CASRRTATYGYTF.

This clonotype has at least ten counts. The chain is built from TRBV19 and TRBJ2-2; D not certain. This CDR3 has 12 residues. Germline V gene data show CDR1 as LNHDA and CDR2 as SQIVND (reference sequence). The V end lost 9 bases, the J end lost 4 bases, and 9 bases lay between the germline ends. The CDR3 loop is CASSYITGELFF. The CDR3, as DNA: TGTGCCAGCTCGTACATCACCGGGGAGCTGTTTTTT.

Points on this clonotype: This may come from a read error, since a much larger clone is one base off. The final CDR3 position lacks the conserved phenylalanine or tryptophan, pointing to a likely read error. The V gene is TRBV20-1, the J gene TRBJ1-5; 7 bases are shared with TRBD1. Germline CDR1 reads DFQATT; CDR2 reads SNEGSKA (reference sequence). The CDR3 runs to 13 residues. J gave up 5 bases and V 5 bases, and 6 bases lay outside the gene matches. The CDR3 sequence is CSAVDREDQPQHY. The DNA of the CDR3 is TGCAGTGCTGTCGACAGGGAAGATCAGCCCCAGCATTAT.

This clonotype was seen ten or more times. The chain has TRBV6-5 and TRBJ1-2; TRBD1 might be the D (5 bases). V was clipped by 4 bases and J by 2 bases, with 8 bases between them. CDR3 length: 13 residues. Per the germline V gene, CDR1 is MNHEY and CDR2 is SVGAGI. CDR3 region: CASSWTSNYGYTF. The DNA of the CDR3 is TGTGCCAGCAGTTGGACATCCAACTATGGCTACACCTTC.

This clonotype showed up many times. The J gene is TRBJ2-5, the V gene TRBV24-1; D unclear. The V gene's germline CDR1 is KGHDR and CDR2 SFDVKD. The CDR3 spans 13 residues. V lost 6 bases, J lost 0 bases, and 7 bases lay in between. The CDR3 loop reads CATSRADQETQYF. DNA for the CDR3: TGTGCCACCAGTAGGGCAGACCAAGAGACCCAGTACTTC.

The table lists this clonotype with many counts. The chain employs TRBV20-1 and TRBJ1-1, with D tentatively TRBD1 (5 bases). V was clipped by 4 bases and J by 1 base, with 13 bases between them. From germline, CDR1 is DFQATT and CDR2 SNEGSKA (reference sequence). The CDR3 length is 14 residues. The CDR3 nucleotides read TGCAGTGCTAAACAGGAGCTCCGGAACACTGAAGCTTTCTTT. It codes for CSAKQELRNTEAFF.

The chain recombines TRBV27 with TRBJ1-6, with 8 bases identical to TRBD1. The CDR3 length is 16 residues. J gave up 7 bases and V 6 bases, and 11 bases lay outside the gene matches. The germline V gene has CDR1 MNHEY and CDR2 SMNVEV (reference sequence). The CDR3: CASSPVTGTGNSPLHF. The CDR3 DNA reads TGTGCCAGCAGCCCTGTAACCGGGACAGGCAATTCACCCCTCCACTTT.

This clonotype was counted many times. The chain links TRBV20-1 to TRBJ2-7, with 7 bases lining up with TRBD1. The CDR3 spans 12 residues. Germline CDR1 is DFQATT and CDR2 is SNEGSKA (reference sequence). Trimming took 6 bases from V and 2 from J; bases not matched to a gene: 4. CDR3 nucleotide sequence: TGCAGTGCCACAGACAGGGCCTACGAGCAGTACTTC. Protein: CSATDRAYEQYF.

This clonotype was detected many times. The gene calls are TRBV2 and TRBJ1-1, with D hard to call. V lost 3 bases and J lost 1, with 15 bases in between. The CDR3 runs to 16 residues. Germline V lookup: CDR1 SNHLY, CDR2 FYNNEI. CDR3 in amino acids: CASSDLAFGGNTEAFF. CDR3 sequence (DNA): TGTGCCAGCAGTGACTTGGCCTTCGGAGGGAACACTGAAGCTTTCTTT.

This clonotype has at least ten counts. V gene TRBV12-3 or TRBV12-4 combines with J gene TRBJ1-2; D may be TRBD1 (6 bases). The CDR3 sequence is 16 residues long. Deletions cut 6 bases from V and 4 bases from J, with 21 bases between. This CDR3 reads CASSPLGQGSGYGYTF. The CDR3 DNA follows: TGTGCCAGCAGCCCTTTGGGCCAGGGGAGCGGCTATGGCTACACCTTC.

This chain joins TRBV30 and TRBJ2-5; TRBD2 aligns across 12 bases. The V gene end was trimmed by 3 bases and the J gene end by 4 bases; junction bases not matched to a gene: 9. CDR3 length equals 16 residues. Germline V gives CDR1 GTSNPN, CDR2 SVGIG (reference sequence). CDR3 bases: TGTGCCTGGAGGCCGGGACTAGCGGGCCGTAGAGAGACCCAGTACTTC. This gives the protein CAWRPGLAGRRETQYF.

This clonotype was picked up many times. The genes are TRBV29-1 and TRBJ2-7, with 12 bases fitting TRBD2. Germline CDR1 is SQVTM and CDR2 is ANQGSEA. V lost 2 bases to trimming and J lost 2 bases; unmatched junction nucleotides: 1. The CDR3 is made up of 14 amino acids. CDR3 sequence: CSVETSGRTYEQYF. For the CDR3, the DNA is TGCAGCGTTGAAACTAGCGGGAGGACCTACGAGCAGTACTTC.